This T cell receptor (beta chain) is from a study of control samples from healthy donors and cancer patients. The assay was immunoSEQ multiplex PCR, and TCRdb's table has in-frame clones only and misses some. The repertoire includes approximately 120,000 clones, 87% of them detected once, and 1.5% to 2% sits in the top ten. The CDR3 extends over 12 amino acids. Germline V gene lookup returns CDR1 SGHRS and CDR2 YFSETQ. Trimming stripped 3 bases from V and 5 bases from J, with 9 bases between. This clone has a handful of counts. The sequencing sample was made of blood. The rearrangement joins TRBV5-1 to TRBJ2-7; a weak D match, TRBD2 (5 bases). The clonotype was recovered from a man between 18 and 29 years old in good health. The DNA of the CDR3 is TGCGCCAGCAGCTGGAGGCCGCACGAGCAGTACTTC. Protein product: CASSWRPHEQYF.